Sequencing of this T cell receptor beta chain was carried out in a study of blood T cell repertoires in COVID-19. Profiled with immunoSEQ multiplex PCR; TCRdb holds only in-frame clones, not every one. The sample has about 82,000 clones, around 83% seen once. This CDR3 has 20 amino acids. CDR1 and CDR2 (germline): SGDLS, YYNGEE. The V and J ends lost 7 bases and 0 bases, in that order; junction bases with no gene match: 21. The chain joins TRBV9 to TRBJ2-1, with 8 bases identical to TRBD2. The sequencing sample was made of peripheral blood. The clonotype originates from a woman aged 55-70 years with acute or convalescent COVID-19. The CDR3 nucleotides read TGTGCCAGCGGGGCCGGGGGACGGGAGGGTCGACAAAGCTCCTACAATGAGCAGTTCTTC. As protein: CASGAGGREGRQSSYNEQFF.